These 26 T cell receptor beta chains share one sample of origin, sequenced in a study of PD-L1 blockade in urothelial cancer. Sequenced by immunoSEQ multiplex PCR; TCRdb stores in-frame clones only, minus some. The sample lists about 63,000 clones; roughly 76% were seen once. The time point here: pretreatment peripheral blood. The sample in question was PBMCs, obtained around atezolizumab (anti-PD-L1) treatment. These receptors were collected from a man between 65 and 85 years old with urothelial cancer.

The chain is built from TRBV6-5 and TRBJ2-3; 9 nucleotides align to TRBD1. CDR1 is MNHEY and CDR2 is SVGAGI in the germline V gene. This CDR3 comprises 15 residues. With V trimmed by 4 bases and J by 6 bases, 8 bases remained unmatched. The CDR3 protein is CASSFRDRALDTQYF. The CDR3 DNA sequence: TGTGCCAGCAGTTTCCGGGACAGGGCTCTCGATACGCAGTATTTT.

The CDR3 protein is CAISTGNIQETQYF. CDR3 bases: TGTGCCATTAGCACAGGGAATATCCAAGAGACCCAGTACTTC. The chain joins TRBV15 to TRBJ2-5; possibly TRBD1 for D (6 bases). In germline, CDR1 is LNHNV, CDR2 YYDKDF (reference sequence). V was pared by 10 bases and J by 1 base, with 16 bases between. CDR3 length equals 14 residues.

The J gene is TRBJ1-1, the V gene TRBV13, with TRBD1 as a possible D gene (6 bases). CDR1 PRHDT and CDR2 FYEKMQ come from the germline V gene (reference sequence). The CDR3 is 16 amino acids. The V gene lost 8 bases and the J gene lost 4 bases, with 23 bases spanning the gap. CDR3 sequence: CASSQYTRGGSTEAFF. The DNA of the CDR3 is TGTGCCAGCTCGCAGTACACGAGGGGGGGGAGCACTGAAGCTTTCTTT.

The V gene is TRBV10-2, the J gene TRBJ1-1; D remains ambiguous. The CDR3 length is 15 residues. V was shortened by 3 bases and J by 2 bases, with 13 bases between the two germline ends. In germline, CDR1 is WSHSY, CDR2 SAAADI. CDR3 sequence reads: CASSDPLKPNTEAFF. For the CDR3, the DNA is TGCGCCAGCAGTGACCCCCTGAAGCCCAACACTGAAGCTTTCTTT.

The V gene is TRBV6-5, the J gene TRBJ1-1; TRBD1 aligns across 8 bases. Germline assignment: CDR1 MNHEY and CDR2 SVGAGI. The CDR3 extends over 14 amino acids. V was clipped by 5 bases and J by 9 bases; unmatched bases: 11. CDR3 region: CASSEHRDRRKAFF. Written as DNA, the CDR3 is TGTGCCAGCAGTGAACATCGGGACAGGAGAAAAGCTTTCTTT.

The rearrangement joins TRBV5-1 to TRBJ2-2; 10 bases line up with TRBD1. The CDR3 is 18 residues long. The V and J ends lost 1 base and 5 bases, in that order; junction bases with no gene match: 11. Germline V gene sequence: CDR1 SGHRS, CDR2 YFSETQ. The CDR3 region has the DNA TGCGCCAGCAGCTTGAGCGCGGGACAGGGGCCAGGAACCGGGGAGCTGTTTTTT. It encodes CASSLSAGQGPGTGELFF. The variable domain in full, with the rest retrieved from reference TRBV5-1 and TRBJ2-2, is KAGVTQTPRYLIKTRGQQVTLSCSPISGHRSVSWYQQTPGQGLQFLFEYFSETQRNKGNFPGRFSGRQFSNSRSEMNVSTLELGDSALYLCASSLSAGQGPGTGELFFGEGSRLTVL.

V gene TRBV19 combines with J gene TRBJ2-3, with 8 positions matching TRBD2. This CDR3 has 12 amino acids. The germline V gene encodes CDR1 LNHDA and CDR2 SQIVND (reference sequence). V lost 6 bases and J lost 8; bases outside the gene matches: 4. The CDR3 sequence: CASSLAGATQYF. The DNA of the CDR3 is TGTGCCAGTAGCCTAGCGGGTGCTACGCAGTATTTT.

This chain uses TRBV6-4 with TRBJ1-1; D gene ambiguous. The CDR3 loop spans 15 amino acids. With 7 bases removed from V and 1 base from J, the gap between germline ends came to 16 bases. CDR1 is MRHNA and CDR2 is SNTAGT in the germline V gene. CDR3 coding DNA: TGTGCCAGCAATATCGATCTGGACTCGAACACTGAAGCTTTCTTT. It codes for CASNIDLDSNTEAFF.

CDR3 loop: CASSRGNYGGPYNEQFF. Written as DNA, the CDR3 is TGTGCCAGCAGCCGAGGAAACTACGGGGGTCCTTACAATGAGCAGTTCTTC. The chain recombines TRBV14 with TRBJ2-1; D possibly corresponds to TRBD2 (6 bases). The germline gives CDR1 SGHDN, CDR2 FVKESK. The CDR3 runs 17 residues. V was pared by 4 bases and J by 4 bases, with 20 bases between.

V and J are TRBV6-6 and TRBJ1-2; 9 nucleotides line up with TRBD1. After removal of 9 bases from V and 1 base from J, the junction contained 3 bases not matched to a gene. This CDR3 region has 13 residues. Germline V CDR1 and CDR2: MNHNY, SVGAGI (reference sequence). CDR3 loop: CASRDRDNYGYTF. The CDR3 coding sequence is TGTGCCAGTAGGGACAGGGATAACTATGGCTACACCTTC.

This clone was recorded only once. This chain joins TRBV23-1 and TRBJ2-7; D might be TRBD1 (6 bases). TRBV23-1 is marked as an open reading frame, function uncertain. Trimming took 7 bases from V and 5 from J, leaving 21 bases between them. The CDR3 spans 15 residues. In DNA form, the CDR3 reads TGCGCCAGCACCTTCCCCTACAGGGAAACGCACGAGCAGTACTTC. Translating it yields CASTFPYRETHEQYF.

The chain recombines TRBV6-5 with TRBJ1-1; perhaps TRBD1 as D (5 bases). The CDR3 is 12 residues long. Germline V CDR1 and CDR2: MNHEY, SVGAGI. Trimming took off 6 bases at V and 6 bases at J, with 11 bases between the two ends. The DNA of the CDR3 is TGTGCCAGCAGGACCCCAGGGTCTGAAGCTTTCTTT. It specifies CASRTPGSEAFF.

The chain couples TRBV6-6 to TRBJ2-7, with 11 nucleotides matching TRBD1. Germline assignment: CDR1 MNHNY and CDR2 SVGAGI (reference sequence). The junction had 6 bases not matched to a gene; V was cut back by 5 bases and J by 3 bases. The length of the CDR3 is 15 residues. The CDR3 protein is CASSAPGQGDYEQYF. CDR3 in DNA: TGTGCCAGCAGTGCCCCGGGACAGGGGGACTACGAGCAGTACTTC.

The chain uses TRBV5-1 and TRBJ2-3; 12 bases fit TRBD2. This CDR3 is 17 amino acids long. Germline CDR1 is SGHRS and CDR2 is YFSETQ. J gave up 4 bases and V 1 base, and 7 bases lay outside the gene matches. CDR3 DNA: TGCGCCAGCAGCTTGACTCCTAGCGGGGGGGCATCAGATACGCAGTATTTT. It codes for CASSLTPSGGASDTQYF.

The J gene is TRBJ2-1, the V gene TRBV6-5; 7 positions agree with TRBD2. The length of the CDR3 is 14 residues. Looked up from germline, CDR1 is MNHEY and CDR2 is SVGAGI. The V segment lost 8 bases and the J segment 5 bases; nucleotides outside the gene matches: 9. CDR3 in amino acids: CASGRGLDDNEQFF. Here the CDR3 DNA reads TGTGCCAGCGGTCGTGGACTAGACGACAATGAGCAGTTCTTC.

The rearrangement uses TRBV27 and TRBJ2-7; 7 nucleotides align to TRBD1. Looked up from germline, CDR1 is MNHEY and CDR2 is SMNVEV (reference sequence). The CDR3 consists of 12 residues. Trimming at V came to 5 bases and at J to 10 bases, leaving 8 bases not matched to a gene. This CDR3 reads CASSQDRSRQYF. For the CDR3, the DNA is TGTGCCAGCAGTCAGGACAGGAGCCGTCAGTACTTC.

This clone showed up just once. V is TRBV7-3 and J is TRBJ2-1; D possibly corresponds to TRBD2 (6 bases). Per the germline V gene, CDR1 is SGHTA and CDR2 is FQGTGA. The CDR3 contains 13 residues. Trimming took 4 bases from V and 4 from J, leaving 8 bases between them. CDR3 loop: CASSSTSYNEQFF. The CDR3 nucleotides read TGTGCCAGCAGCTCGACTAGTTACAATGAGCAGTTCTTC.

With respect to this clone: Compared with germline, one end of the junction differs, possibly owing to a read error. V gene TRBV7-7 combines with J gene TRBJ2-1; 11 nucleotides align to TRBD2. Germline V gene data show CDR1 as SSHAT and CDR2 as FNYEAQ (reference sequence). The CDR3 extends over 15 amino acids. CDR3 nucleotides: TGTGCTAGCAGCCCTAGCGGGAGGTCCTACAATGAGCAGTTCTTC. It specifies CASSPSGRSYNEQFF. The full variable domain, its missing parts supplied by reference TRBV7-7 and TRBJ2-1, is GAGVSQSPRYKVTKRGQDVTLRCDPISSHATLYWYQQALGQGPEFLTYFNYEAQPDKSGLPSDRFSAERPEGSISTLTIQRTEQRDSAMYRCASSPSGRSYNEQFFGPGTRLTVL.

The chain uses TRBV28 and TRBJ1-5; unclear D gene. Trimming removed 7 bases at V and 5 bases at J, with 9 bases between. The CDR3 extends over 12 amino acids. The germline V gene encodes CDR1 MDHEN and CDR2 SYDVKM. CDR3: CASTKRDQPQHF. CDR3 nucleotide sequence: TGTGCCAGCACAAAGAGAGATCAGCCCCAGCATTTT.

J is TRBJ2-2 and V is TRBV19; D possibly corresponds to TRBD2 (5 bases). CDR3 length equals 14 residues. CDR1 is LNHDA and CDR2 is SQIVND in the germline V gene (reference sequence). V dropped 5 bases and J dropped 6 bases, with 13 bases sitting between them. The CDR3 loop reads CASSGAVVAGELFF. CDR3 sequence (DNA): TGTGCCAGTAGTGGAGCGGTCGTTGCCGGGGAGCTGTTTTTT.

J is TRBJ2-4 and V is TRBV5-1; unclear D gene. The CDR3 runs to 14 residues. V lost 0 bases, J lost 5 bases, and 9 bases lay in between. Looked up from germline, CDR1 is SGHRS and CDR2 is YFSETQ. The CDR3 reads CASSLEQTQNIQYF. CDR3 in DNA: TGCGCCAGCAGCTTGGAACAGACCCAAAACATTCAGTACTTC. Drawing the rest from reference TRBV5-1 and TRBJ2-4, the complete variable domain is KAGVTQTPRYLIKTRGQQVTLSCSPISGHRSVSWYQQTPGQGLQFLFEYFSETQRNKGNFPGRFSGRQFSNSRSEMNVSTLELGDSALYLCASSLEQTQNIQYFGAGTRLSVL.

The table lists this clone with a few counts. CDR3 sequence reads: CSVSEGRGLETQYF. CDR3 coding DNA: TGCAGCGTTTCCGAAGGCAGGGGGCTGGAGACCCAGTACTTC. The chain employs TRBV29-1 and TRBJ2-5, with 8 bases lining up with TRBD1. Germline CDR1 is SQVTM and CDR2 is ANQGSEA. This CDR3 contains 14 residues. Trimming took 5 bases from V and 5 from J; bases not matched to a gene: 10. The full variable domain, its missing parts supplied by reference TRBV29-1 and TRBJ2-5, is SAVISQKPSRDICQRGTSLTIQCQVDSQVTMMFWYRQQPGQSLTLIATANQGSEATYESGFVIDKFPISRPNLTFSTLTVSNMSPEDSSIYLCSVSEGRGLETQYFGPGTRLLVL.

CDR3 sequence (DNA): TGTGCCAGCAGTGAAACTCCGGGACAGGGAAGGTACTTC. It translates to CASSETPGQGRYF. This sequence joins TRBV6-1 and TRBJ2-7, with 9 bases lining up with TRBD1. V dropped 2 bases and J dropped 12; count of bases not matched to a gene: 8. CDR3 size: 13 residues. CDR1 and CDR2 from the germline V gene are MNHNS and SASEGT.

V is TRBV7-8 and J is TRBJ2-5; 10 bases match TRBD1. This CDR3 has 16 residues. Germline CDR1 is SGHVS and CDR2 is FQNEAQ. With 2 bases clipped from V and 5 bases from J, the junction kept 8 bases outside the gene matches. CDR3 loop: CASSLRDRGSWETQYF. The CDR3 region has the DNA TGTGCCAGCAGCTTACGGGACAGGGGTTCCTGGGAGACCCAGTACTTC.

CDR3 bases: TGTGCCAGCAGTTGGGACCGGGGGATGGCTAATTCACCCCTCCACTTT. This gives the protein CASSWDRGMANSPLHF. The chain joins TRBV2 to TRBJ1-6, with D perhaps matching TRBD1 (5 bases). CDR3 length: 16 residues. The ends were cut back, 5 bases at V and 6 bases at J, with 17 bases in the middle. Germline V gene data show CDR1 as SNHLY and CDR2 as FYNNEI.

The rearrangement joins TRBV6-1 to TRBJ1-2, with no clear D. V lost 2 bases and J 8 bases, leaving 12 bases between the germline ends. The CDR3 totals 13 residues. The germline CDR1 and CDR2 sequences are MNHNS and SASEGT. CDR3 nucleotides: TGTGCCAGCAGTGAATCAGGCCATGGGGGCTACACCTTC. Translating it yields CASSESGHGGYTF.